These 10 T cell receptor beta chains originate from one sample sequenced in a study of Ad26.COV2.S vaccination and SARS-CoV-2 variants. Sequenced by immunoSEQ multiplex PCR; TCRdb stores in-frame clones only, minus some. This table holds hundreds of thousands of clones, about 88% found once. The treatment: some 19 received Ad26.COV2.S at low or high dose, single or two shots; 5 received placebo; per-sample allocation not given. Repertoires come from day 63 after the first vaccine or placebo injection. The sample consisted of peripheral blood, taken in a trial of Ad26.COV2.S vaccine versus placebo. The receptors shown here come from a person between 18 and 65 years old who received the Ad26.COV2.S COVID-19 vaccine or a placebo.

Of note for this clone: Within the sample, other DNA sequences also encode this same CDR3. CDR3 DNA sequence: TGCGCCAGCAGCTTGGGCCAGGGTGACTCACCCCTCCACTTT. It is translated as CASSLGQGDSPLHF. This chain links TRBV5-1 with TRBJ1-6; D is perhaps TRBD1 (5 bases). The CDR3 consists of 14 residues. V shed 0 bases and J shed 10 bases, with 11 bases lying between them. Germline V gives CDR1 SGHRS, CDR2 YFSETQ.

With respect to this clone: This same CDR3 is encoded by further DNA sequences in the sample. CDR3 sequence: CASSSGGGPDTQYF. In DNA form, the CDR3 reads TGTGCCAGCAGCTCCGGGGGGGGGCCAGATACGCAGTATTTT. This rearrangement joins TRBV7-8 to TRBJ2-3, with 8 nucleotides matching TRBD2. This CDR3 contains 14 residues. CDR1 is SGHVS and CDR2 is FQNEAQ in the germline V gene. The junction had 4 bases not matched to a gene; V was cut back by 4 bases and J by 4 bases.

In this sample, this clone turned up once. This rearrangement joins TRBV11-3 to TRBJ2-1, with D possibly matching TRBD2 (5 bases). The CDR3 totals 14 residues. CDR1 is SGHNT and CDR2 is YENEEA in the germline V gene. V gave up 5 bases and J gave up 2 bases, with 10 bases separating them. The CDR3 coding sequence is TGTGCCAGCAGCCGCGCGGGTCCCTACAATGAGCAGTTCTTC. Amino acid sequence: CASSRAGPYNEQFF.

The V and J genes are TRBV19 and TRBJ2-6; no clear D gene. Germline V gene data show CDR1 as LNHDA and CDR2 as SQIVND (reference sequence). There are 14 residues in the CDR3. Trimming cost V 9 bases and J 0 bases, with 9 bases left between them. The CDR3 loop is CASTDPSGANVLTF. In nucleotides, the CDR3 is TGTGCCAGCACAGATCCCTCTGGGGCCAACGTCCTGACTTTC.

This chain links TRBV4-1 with TRBJ1-1, with D unclear. The CDR3 has 14 amino acids. Trimming removed 0 bases from V and 0 bases from J, with 5 bases in between. CDR1 MGHRA and CDR2 YSYEKL come from the germline V gene. CDR3 loop: CASSQELMNTEAFF. For the CDR3, the DNA is TGCGCCAGCAGCCAAGAACTCATGAACACTGAAGCTTTCTTT.

This clone came up a few times. The chain is built from TRBV27 and TRBJ2-7, with 8 bases aligning to TRBD1. Germline V gives CDR1 MNHEY, CDR2 SMNVEV (reference sequence). V trimming: 5 bases; J trimming: 4 bases; junction bases outside the gene matches: 10. The CDR3 totals 15 residues. The CDR3 DNA sequence: TGTGCCAGCAGTATCGGGACAGGAGTTCAGTACGAGCAGTACTTC. Its translation: CASSIGTGVQYEQYF.

The rearrangement joins TRBV7-8 to TRBJ1-6; possible D gene TRBD1, 5 bases. Trimming stripped 6 bases from V and 10 bases from J, with 10 bases between. The CDR3 has 12 residues. CDR1 is SGHVS, CDR2 FQNEAQ, per germline. The CDR3: CASRQGNSPLHF. The DNA of the CDR3 is TGTGCCAGCAGGCAGGGTAACTCACCCCTCCACTTT.

The J gene is TRBJ2-1, the V gene TRBV28; 7 bases line up with TRBD1. Trimming removed 3 bases from V and 4 bases from J; junction bases left unmatched: 0. The CDR3 contains 13 residues. Germline V gene lookup returns CDR1 MDHEN and CDR2 SYDVKM. The CDR3 nucleotides read TGTGCCAGCAGTTTGGGACAGTACAATGAGCAGTTCTTC. Its translation is CASSLGQYNEQFF.

A single count supports this clone. This sample includes further DNA sequences coding for the same CDR3. The chain couples TRBV12-3 or TRBV12-4 to TRBJ2-7, with D unresolved. This CDR3 comprises 12 residues. Trimming took off 5 bases at V and 4 bases at J, with 9 bases between the two ends. CDR3 in DNA: TGTGCCAGCAGTCTAGGTAGTTACGAGCAGTACTTC. The encoded protein is CASSLGSYEQYF.

The chain employs TRBV25-1 and TRBJ1-6; TRBD1 matches at 8 bases. CDR1 and CDR2 from the germline V gene are MGHDK and SYGVNS. The CDR3 covers 13 residues. V lost 7 bases, J lost 10 bases, and 6 bases stayed unmatched. CDR3 sequence reads: CASNDRGRSPLHF. CDR3 sequence (DNA): TGTGCCAGCAATGACAGGGGAAGATCACCCCTCCACTTT.